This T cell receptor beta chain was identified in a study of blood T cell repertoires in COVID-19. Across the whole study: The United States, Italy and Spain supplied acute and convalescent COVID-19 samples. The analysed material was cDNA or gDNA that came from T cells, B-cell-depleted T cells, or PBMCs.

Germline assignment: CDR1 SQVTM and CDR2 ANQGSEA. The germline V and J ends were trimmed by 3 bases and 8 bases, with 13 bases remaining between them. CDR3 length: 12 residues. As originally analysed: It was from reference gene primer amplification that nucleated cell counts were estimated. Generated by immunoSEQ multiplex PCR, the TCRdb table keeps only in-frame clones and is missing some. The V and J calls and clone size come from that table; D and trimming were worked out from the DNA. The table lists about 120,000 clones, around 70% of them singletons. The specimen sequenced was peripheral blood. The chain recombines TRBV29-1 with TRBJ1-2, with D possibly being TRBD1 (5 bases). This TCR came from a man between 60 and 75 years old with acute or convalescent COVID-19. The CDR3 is CSVDRASVGYTF. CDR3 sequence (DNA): TGCAGCGTTGACAGGGCCAGCGTCGGCTACACCTTC.